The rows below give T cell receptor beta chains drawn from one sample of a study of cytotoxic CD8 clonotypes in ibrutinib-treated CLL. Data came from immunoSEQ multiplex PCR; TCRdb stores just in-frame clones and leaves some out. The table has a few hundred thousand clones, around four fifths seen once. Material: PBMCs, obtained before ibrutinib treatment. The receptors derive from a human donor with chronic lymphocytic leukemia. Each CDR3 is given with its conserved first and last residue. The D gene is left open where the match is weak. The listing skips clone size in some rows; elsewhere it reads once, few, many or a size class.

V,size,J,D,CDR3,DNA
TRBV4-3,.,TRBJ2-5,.,CASSRQAQETQYF,TGCGCCAGCAGCCGACAGGCCCAAGAGACCCAGTACTTC
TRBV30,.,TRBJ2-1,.,CAFPSSSDHGTEQFF,TGTGCCTTCCCTTCTAGTTCTGATCATGGAACTGAGCAGTTCTTC
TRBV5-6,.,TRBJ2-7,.,CASSLRRLGYYEQYF,TGTGCCAGCAGCCTAAGGCGGTTGGGATATTACGAGCAGTACTTC
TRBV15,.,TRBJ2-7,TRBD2,CATSSSGAEGEQYF,TGTGCCACCAGCAGTAGCGGGGCCGAGGGGGAGCAGTACTTC
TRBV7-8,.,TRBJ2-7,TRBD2,CASGPSGSYEQYF,TGTGCCAGCGGCCCTAGCGGCTCCTACGAGCAGTACTTC
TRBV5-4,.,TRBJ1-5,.,CASSKNGIHGQPQHF,TGTGCCAGCAGCAAAAACGGGATCCACGGTCAGCCCCAGCATTTT
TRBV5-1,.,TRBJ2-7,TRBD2,CASSLRTSDYEQYF,TGCGCCAGCAGCCTCCGGACTAGCGACTACGAGCAGTACTTC
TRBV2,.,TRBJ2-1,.,CASSARSSYNEQFF,TGTGCCAGCAGTGCCAGGAGCTCCTACAATGAGCAGTTCTTC
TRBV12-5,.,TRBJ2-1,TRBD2,CASGFGAGGSNEQFF,TGTGCTAGTGGTTTCGGGGCGGGAGGTTCCAATGAGCAGTTCTTC
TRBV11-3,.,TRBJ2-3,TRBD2,CASSLGLAGGQIDTQYF,TGTGCCAGCAGCTTAGGCCTAGCGGGAGGGCAGATAGATACGCAGTATTTT
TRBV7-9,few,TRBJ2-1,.,CASSLVHEQFF,TGTGCCAGCAGCTTAGTTCATGAGCAGTTCTTC
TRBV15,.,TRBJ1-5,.,CATDPRVVSNQPQHF,TGTGCCACCGACCCCCGGGTTGTTAGCAATCAGCCCCAGCATTTT
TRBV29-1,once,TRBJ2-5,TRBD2,CSVAGTSGILETQYF,TGCAGCGTAGCCGGGACTAGCGGGATTCTAGAGACCCAGTACTTC
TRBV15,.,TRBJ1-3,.,CATSLPPGSGNTIYF,TGTGCCACCTCTCTCCCCCCAGGCTCTGGAAACACCATATATTTT
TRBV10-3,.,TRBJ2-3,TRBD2,CAARSGRAGDTQYF,TGTGCCGCCCGGAGCGGGAGGGCCGGGGATACGCAGTATTTT
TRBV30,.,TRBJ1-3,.,CAWSVHGNTIYF,TGTGCCTGGAGTGTACATGGAAACACCATATATTTT
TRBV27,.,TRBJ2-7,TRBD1,CASSIRGQGYEQYF,TGTGCCAGCAGTATAAGGGGACAGGGTTACGAGCAGTACTTC
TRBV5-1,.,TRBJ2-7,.,CASSSRQGLEQYF,TGCGCCAGCAGCTCACGACAGGGACTCGAGCAGTACTTC